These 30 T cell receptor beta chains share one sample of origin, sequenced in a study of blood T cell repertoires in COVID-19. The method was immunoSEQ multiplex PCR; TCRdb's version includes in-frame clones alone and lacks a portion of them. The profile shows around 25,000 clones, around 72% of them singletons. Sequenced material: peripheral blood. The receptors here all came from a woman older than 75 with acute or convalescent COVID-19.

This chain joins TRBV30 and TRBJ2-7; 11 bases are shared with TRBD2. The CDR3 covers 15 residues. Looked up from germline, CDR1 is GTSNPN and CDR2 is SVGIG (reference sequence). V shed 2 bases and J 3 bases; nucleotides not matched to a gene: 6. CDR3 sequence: CAWSPLAGDLYEQYF. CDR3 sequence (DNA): TGTGCCTGGAGTCCACTAGCGGGAGACCTCTACGAGCAGTACTTC.

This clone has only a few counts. The CDR3 region has the DNA TGTGCCAGCAGCTTAGCGGGAAGAGGGGATACGCAGTATTTT. Translated, it gives CASSLAGRGDTQYF. The chain links TRBV11-2 to TRBJ2-3, with D possibly being TRBD2 (5 bases). The CDR3 is 14 residues long. V gave up 1 base and J gave up 6 bases, with 11 bases separating them. Per the germline V gene, CDR1 is SGHAT and CDR2 is FQNNGV. Full variable domain (outside the CDR3, taken from reference TRBV11-2 and TRBJ2-3): EAGVAQSPRYKIIEKRQSVAFWCNPISGHATLYWYQQILGQGPKLLIQFQNNGVVDDSQLPKDRFSAERLKGVDSTLKIQPAKLEDSAVYLCASSLAGRGDTQYFGPGTRLTVL.

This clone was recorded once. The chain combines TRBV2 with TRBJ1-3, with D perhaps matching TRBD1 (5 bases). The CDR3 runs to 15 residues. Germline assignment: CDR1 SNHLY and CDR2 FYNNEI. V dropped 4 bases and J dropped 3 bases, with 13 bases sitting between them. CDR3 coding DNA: TGTGCCAGCAGTGGGGCGACGGGACTTGGAAACACCATATATTTT. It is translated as CASSGATGLGNTIYF.

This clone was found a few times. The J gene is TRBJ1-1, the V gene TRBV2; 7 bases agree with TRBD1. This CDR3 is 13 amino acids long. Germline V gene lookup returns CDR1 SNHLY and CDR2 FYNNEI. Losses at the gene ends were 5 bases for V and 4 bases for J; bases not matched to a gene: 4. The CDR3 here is CASSWTGGTEAFF. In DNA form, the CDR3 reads TGTGCCAGCAGTTGGACAGGCGGCACTGAAGCTTTCTTT.

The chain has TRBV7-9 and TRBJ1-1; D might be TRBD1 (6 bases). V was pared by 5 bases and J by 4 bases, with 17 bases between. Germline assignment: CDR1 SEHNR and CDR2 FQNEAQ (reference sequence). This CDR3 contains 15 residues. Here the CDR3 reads CASSARGGAGTEAFF. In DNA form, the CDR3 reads TGTGCCAGCAGCGCCCGGGGGGGGGCGGGCACTGAAGCTTTCTTT.

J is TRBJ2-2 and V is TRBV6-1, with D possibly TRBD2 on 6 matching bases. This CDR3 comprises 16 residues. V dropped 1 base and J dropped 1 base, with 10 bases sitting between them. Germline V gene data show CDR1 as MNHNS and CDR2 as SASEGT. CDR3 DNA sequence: TGTGCCAGCAGTGAAGAGTGGCGGGGGAACACCGGGGAGCTGTTTTTT. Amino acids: CASSEEWRGNTGELFF.

CDR3 loop: CASSPKGTSGQETQYF. In DNA, the CDR3 is TGTGCCAGCAGTCCCAAGGGGACTAGCGGCCAAGAGACCCAGTACTTC. The chain carries TRBV6-6 and TRBJ2-5, with 11 bases identical to TRBD2. This CDR3 is built from 16 residues. J gave up 1 base and V 5 bases, and 6 bases lay outside the gene matches. The germline V gene has CDR1 MNHNY and CDR2 SVGAGI (reference sequence).

The CDR3 DNA reads TGTGCCAGCAGACCCGGGGACTATGGCTACACCTTC. Translated, it gives CASRPGDYGYTF. This chain uses TRBV6-5 with TRBJ1-2, with unresolved D. The V gene's germline CDR1 is MNHEY and CDR2 SVGAGI. Trimming removed 6 bases from V and 3 bases from J, with 8 bases in between. There are 12 residues in the CDR3.

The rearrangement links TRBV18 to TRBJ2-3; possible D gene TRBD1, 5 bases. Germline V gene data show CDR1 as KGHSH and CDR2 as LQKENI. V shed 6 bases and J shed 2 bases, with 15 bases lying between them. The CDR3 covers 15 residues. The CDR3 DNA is TGTGCCAGCTCCCGAGACAGTTATTTCACAGATACGCAGTATTTT. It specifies CASSRDSYFTDTQYF.

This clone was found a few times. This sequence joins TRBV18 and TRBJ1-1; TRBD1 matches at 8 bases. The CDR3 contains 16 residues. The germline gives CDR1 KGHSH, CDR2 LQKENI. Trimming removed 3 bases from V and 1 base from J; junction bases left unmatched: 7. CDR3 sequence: CASSPSVGQGNTEAFF. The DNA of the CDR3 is TGTGCCAGCTCACCTTCGGTAGGACAGGGGAACACTGAAGCTTTCTTT.

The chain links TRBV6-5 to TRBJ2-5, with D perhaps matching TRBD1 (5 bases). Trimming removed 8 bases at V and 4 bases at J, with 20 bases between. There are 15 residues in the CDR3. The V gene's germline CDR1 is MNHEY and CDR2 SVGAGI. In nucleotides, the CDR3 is TGTGCCAGCGTTTCATGGGGCAGCGTAGGAGAGACCCAGTACTTC. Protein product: CASVSWGSVGETQYF.

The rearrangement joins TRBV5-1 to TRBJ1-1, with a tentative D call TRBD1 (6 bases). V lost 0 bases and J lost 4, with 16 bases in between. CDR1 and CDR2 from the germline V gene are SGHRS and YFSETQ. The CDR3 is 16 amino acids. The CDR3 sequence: CASSLALAGARTEAFF. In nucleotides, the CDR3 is TGCGCCAGCAGCTTGGCCCTGGCAGGGGCGCGCACTGAAGCTTTCTTT.

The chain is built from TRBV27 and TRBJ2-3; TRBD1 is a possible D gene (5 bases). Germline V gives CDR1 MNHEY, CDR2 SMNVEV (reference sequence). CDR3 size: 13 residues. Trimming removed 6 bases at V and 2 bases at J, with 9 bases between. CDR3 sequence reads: CASRGLATDTQYF. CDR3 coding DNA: TGTGCCAGCAGGGGGCTCGCCACAGATACGCAGTATTTT.

The CDR3: CSTRDGTDTQYF. The CDR3 nucleotides are TGCAGCACGCGGGACGGCACAGATACGCAGTATTTT. The chain uses TRBV29-1 and TRBJ2-3, with D perhaps TRBD2 (6 bases). Germline V gives CDR1 SQVTM, CDR2 ANQGSEA. The V gene lost 8 bases and the J gene lost 1 base, with 10 bases spanning the gap. CDR3 size: 12 residues.

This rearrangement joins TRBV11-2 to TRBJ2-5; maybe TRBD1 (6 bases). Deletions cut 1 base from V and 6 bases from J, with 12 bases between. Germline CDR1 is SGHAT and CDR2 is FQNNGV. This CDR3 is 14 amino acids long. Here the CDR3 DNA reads TGTGCCAGCAGCTTAGGGACAGCGAGGCAGACCCAGTACTTC. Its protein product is CASSLGTARQTQYF. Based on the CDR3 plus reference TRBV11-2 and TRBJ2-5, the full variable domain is EAGVAQSPRYKIIEKRQSVAFWCNPISGHATLYWYQQILGQGPKLLIQFQNNGVVDDSQLPKDRFSAERLKGVDSTLKIQPAKLEDSAVYLCASSLGTARQTQYFGPGTRLLVL.

DNA of the CDR3: TGTGCCAGCAGCGTAGGGTCCGGGACTCTCGAGACTGAGCAGTTCTTC. Protein: CASSVGSGTLETEQFF. The V call is TRBV9, the J call TRBJ2-1, with D maybe TRBD2 (6 bases). This CDR3 comprises 16 residues. With 0 bases removed from V and 9 bases from J, the gap between germline ends came to 19 bases. The germline V gene has CDR1 SGDLS and CDR2 YYNGEE. The whole variable domain, remainder taken from reference TRBV9 and TRBJ2-1, is DSGVTQTPKHLITATGQRVTLRCSPRSGDLSVYWYQQSLDQGLQFLIQYYNGEERAKGNILERFSAQQFPDLHSELNLSSLELGDSALYFCASSVGSGTLETEQFFGPGTRLTVL.

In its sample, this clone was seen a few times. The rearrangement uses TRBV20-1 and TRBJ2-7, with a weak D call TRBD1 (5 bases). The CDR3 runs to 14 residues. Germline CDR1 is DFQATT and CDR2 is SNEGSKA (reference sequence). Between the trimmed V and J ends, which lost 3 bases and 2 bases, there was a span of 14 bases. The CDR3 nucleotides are TGCAGTGCTAGTCTCCGTAGGGGCGCCTACGAGCAGTACTTC. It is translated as CSASLRRGAYEQYF.

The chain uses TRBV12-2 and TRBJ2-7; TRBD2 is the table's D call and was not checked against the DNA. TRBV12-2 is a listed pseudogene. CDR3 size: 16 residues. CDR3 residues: CASRLARPTSSYEQYF. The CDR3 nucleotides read TGTGCAAGTCGCTTAGCTCGACCGACTAGCTCCTACGAGCAGTACTTC.

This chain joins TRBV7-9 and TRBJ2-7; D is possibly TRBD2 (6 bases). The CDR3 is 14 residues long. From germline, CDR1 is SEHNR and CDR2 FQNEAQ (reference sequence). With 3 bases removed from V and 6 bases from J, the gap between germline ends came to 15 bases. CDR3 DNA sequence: TGTGCCAGCAGCTTGAGTCAACTAGCCCTCGAGCAGTACTTC. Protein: CASSLSQLALEQYF. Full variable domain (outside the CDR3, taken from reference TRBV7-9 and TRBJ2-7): DTGVSQNPRHKITKRGQNVTFRCDPISEHNRLYWYRQTLGQGPEFLTYFQNEAQLEKSRLLSDRFSAERPKGSFSTLEIQRTEQGDSAMYLCASSLSQLALEQYFGPGTRLTVT.

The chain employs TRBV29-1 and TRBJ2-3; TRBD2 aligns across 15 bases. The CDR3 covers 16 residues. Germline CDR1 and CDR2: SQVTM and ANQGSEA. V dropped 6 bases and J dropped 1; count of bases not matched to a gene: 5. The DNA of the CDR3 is TGCAGCGTGACCGGGACTAGCGGGGGGCGCACAGATACGCAGTATTTT. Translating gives CSVTGTSGGRTDTQYF.

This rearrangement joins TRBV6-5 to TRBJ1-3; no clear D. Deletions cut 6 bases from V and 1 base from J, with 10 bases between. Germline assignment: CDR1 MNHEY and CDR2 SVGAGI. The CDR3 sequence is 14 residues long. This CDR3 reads CASRTRRSGNTIYF. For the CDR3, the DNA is TGTGCCAGCAGAACTCGGAGGTCTGGAAACACCATATATTTT.

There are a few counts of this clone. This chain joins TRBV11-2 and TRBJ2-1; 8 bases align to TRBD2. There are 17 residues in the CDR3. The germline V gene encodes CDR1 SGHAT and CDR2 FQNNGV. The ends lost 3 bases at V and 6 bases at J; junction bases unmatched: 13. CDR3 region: CASSFTAGTRRANEQFF. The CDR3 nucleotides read TGTGCCAGCAGCTTTACCGCCGGGACTAGAAGGGCCAATGAGCAGTTCTTC.

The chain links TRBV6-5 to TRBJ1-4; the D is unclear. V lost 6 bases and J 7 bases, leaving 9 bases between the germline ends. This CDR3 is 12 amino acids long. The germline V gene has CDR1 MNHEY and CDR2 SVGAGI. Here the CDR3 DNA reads TGTGCCAGCAGGAGGGCCGCTGAAAAACTGTTTTTT. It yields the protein CASRRAAEKLFF.

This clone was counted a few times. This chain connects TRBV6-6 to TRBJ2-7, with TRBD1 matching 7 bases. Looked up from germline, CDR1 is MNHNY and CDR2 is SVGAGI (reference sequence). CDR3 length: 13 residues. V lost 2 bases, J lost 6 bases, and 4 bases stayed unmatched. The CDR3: CASSYRDRSEQYF. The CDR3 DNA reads TGTGCCAGCAGTTACCGGGACAGAAGCGAGCAGTACTTC.

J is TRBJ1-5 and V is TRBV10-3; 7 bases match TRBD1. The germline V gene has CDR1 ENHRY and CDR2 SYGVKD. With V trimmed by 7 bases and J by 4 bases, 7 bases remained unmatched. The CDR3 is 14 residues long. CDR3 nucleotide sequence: TGTGCCATCAAGGGGGCAGGGGGTAATCAGCCCCAGCATTTT. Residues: CAIKGAGGNQPQHF.

CDR3 nucleotides: TGTGCCAGCAGTTACTCGACTAGCGGAGACGAGCAGTACTTC. Translation: CASSYSTSGDEQYF. The V call is TRBV6-2 or TRBV6-3, the J call TRBJ2-7, with 9 nucleotides matching TRBD2. The ends lost 0 bases at V and 5 bases at J; junction bases unmatched: 2. The CDR3 is 14 residues long. The V gene's germline CDR1 is MNHEY and CDR2 SVGEGT.

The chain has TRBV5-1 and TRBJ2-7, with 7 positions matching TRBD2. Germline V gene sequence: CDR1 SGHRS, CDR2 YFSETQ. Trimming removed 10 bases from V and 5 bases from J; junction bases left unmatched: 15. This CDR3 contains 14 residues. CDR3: CASRGEGSVHEQYF. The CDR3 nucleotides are TGCGCCTCCCGGGGGGAGGGATCGGTTCACGAGCAGTACTTC.

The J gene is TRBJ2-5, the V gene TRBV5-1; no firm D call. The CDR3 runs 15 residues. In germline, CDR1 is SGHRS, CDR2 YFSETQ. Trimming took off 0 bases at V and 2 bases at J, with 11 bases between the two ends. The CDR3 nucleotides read TGCGCCAGCAGCTTGGGGGCGACAATACAAGAGACCCAGTACTTC. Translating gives CASSLGATIQETQYF.

This chain's CDR3 is CASSATATYGYTF. The CDR3 nucleotides read TGTGCCAGCAGCGCGACAGCTACCTATGGCTACACCTTC. The rearrangement joins TRBV5-4 to TRBJ1-2; a possible D gene is TRBD1 (5 bases). With 4 bases removed from V and 4 bases from J, the gap between germline ends came to 11 bases. The CDR3 runs 13 residues. Per germline, CDR1 SGHNT and CDR2 YYREEE (reference sequence).

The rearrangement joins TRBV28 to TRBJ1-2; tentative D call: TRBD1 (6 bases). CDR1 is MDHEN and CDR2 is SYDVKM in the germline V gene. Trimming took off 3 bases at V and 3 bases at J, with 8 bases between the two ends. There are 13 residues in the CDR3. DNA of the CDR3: TGTGCCAGCAGTTTGCCAGGGGACTATGGCTACACCTTC. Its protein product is CASSLPGDYGYTF.